This T cell receptor (beta chain) originates from a study of blood T cell repertoires in COVID-19. Study context: COVID-19 samples, acute and convalescent, were from the United States, Italy and Spain. In each case, the material was cDNA or gDNA derived from T cells, B-cell-depleted T cells, or PBMCs.

Living in roughly 25 US areas, the participants were between roughly 18 and 90 years of age. There are 15 residues in the CDR3. V lost 9 bases, J lost 0 bases, and 5 bases stayed unmatched. Germline V gives CDR1 SNHLY, CDR2 FYNNEI. In the authors' methods: Cell counts per sample came from amplifying reference gene primers. Assay used: immunoSEQ multiplex PCR; TCRdb lists only in-frame clones, some missing. V, J and clone size were drawn from that table, and D and trimming were deduced from the DNA. This sample has under 300,000 clones; about 85% occur once, and the top ten carry just over 6.5%. The rearrangement links TRBV2 to TRBJ2-7; TRBD2 agrees at 13 bases. This TCR was sampled from a woman between 50 and 59 years old who had been exposed to COVID-19. Sequencing was performed on PBMCs or T cells enriched from blood (not recorded which). CDR3 amino acids: CASGLAGALSYEQYF. The CDR3 coding sequence is TGTGCCAGTGGACTAGCGGGGGCCCTCTCCTACGAGCAGTACTTC.